This T cell receptor beta chain is from a study of molecular identifiers for immune sequencing clone quantification. This clonotype was seen at least ten times. What it binds is unknown. Sorting recovered naive CD8 T cells on a CD8+CD4-CCR7+CD45RA+ profile. Bulk TCR libraries were made with methods that had been previously described and with listed TCR primers. TCRdb redid the calling of the PCR reads with MiXCR, one entry per CDR3 protein. The data contain about 640,000 distinct CDR3 sequences, just under 20% of them singletons. The CDR3 runs to 18 residues. Germline trimming cut 1 base from V and 0 bases from J; bases unmatched to any gene: 10. The V gene's germline CDR1 is MDHEN and CDR2 SYDVKM. Whole-study findings and limits: Identical TCR molecules that share a barcode could lead to an underestimation of highly expanded clone sizes.

The chain links TRBV28 to TRBJ2-3; 7 bases agree with TRBD2. Sequencing was done on a sample of naive CD8+ T cells from blood, with Jurkat cell RNA spiked in. Specified subset: FACS-sorted CD8+CD4-CCR7+CD45RA+ naive T cells. The clonotype comes from a human donor in good health. Some libraries in this study had Jurkat cell RNA spiked in. The CDR3 nucleotides read TGTGCCAGCAGTTTATACACGGGAGGAGGTGGAAGCACAGATACGCAGTATTTT. It specifies CASSLYTGGGGSTDTQYF.